This TCR beta chain was sequenced for a study of blood T cells in healthy people across ages. With a J-beta primer mix and a sample-barcoded 5' primer, a second PCR ran about 6 to 11 cycles. TCRdb called the 5' RACE reads again in MiXCR, with one record for every CDR3 protein. The table records around 1,000,000 distinct CDR3 sequences, under 30% of them present only once. These data were also reused for a study on T cells of mothers and their children. From that paper: Every mother supplied over 9 million TCR beta CDR3 reads and every child around 3 million.

The specimen sequenced was blood. This TCR was recovered from a girl aged 2 to 10 in good health.

The DNA of the CDR3 is TGTGCCACCAGTGATCCCCAGGGACGTACCTATGGCTACACCTTC. Residues: CATSDPQGRTYGYTF. The chain joins TRBV24-1 to TRBJ1-2, with TRBD1 as a possible D gene (5 bases). CDR1 and CDR2 from the germline V gene are KGHDR and SFDVKD. V lost 3 bases and J 4 bases, leaving 14 bases between the germline ends. The CDR3 loop spans 15 amino acids.